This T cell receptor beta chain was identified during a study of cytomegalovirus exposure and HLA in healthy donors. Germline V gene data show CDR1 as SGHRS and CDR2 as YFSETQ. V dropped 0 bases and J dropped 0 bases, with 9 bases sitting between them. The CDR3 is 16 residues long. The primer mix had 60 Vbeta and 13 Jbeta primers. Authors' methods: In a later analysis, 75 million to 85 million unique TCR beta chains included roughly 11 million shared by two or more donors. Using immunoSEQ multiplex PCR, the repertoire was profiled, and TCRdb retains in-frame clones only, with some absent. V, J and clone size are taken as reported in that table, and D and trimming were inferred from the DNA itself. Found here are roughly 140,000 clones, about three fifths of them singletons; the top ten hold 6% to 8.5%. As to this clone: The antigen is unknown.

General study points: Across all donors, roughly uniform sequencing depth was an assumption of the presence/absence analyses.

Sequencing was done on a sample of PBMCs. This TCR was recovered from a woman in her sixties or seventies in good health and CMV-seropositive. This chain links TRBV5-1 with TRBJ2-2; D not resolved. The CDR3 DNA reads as TGCGCCAGCAGCTTGGGTTGGAGAACGAACACCGGGGAGCTGTTTTTT. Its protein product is CASSLGWRTNTGELFF.